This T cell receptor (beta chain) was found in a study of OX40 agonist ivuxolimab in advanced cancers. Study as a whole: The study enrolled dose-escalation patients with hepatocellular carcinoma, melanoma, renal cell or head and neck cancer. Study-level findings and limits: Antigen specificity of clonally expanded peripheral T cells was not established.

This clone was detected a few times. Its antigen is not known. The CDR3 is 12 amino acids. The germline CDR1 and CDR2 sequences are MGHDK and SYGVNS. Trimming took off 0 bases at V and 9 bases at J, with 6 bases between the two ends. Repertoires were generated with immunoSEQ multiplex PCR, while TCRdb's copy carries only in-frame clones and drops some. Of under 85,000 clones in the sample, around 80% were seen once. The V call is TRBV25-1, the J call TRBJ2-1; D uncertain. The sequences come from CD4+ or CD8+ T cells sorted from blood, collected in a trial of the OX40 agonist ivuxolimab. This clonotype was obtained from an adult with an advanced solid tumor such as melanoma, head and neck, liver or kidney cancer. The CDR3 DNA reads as TGTGCCAGCAGTGAATATTTAGGTGAGCAGTTCTTC. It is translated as CASSEYLGEQFF.